This T cell receptor (beta chain) was sequenced in a study of blood T cells in healthy people across ages. Study-level information: The capture of about one barcoded beta molecule per two T cells was achieved by template switching. Study-wide results and limits: Any changes in expanded clonotypes were possibly confounded, as donor CMV status remained unknown.

Primers used in a second PCR of roughly 6 to 12 cycles were a sample-barcoded 5' primer and a J-beta primer mix. Tagging of each cDNA molecule was performed by a template-switch adaptor with 12 random nucleotides. TCRdb recomputed calls from the 5' RACE reads with MiXCR, one row per CDR3 protein. The top ten hold 11% of the sample, which has about 1.6 million distinct CDR3 sequences, about 31% seen once. Ten or more counts support this clonotype. The target antigen is unknown. This CDR3 region has 14 residues. Losses at the gene ends were 7 bases for V and 4 bases for J; bases not matched to a gene: 6. Germline CDR1 MNHEY, CDR2 SMNVEV (reference sequence).

The J gene is TRBJ2-3, the V gene TRBV27, with 9 positions matching TRBD1. Sample: blood. This TCR was recovered from a young woman in good health. The CDR3 nucleotides are TGTGCCAGCACACGGGACAGGGATTCAGATACGCAGTATTTT. It encodes CASTRDRDSDTQYF.